This TCR beta chain appears in the sequencing data of a study of human T cells and chemical hapten exposure (dated by TCRdb to the early 2020s). Describing the broader study: For sensitization, 2% DPC in acetone was applied to a 2 cm by 2 cm area of upper inner arm skin. Patch tests used Finn chambers with 0.01% DPC on the upper back, scored after 6 days by International Contact Dermatitis Research Group standards. Peripheral blood TCR repertoire changes were tracked in vivo in alopecia patients during primary and secondary sensitization to the hapten diphenylcyclopropenone (DPC). Most of the patients in the cohort were female, and the cohort covered alopecia areata with under or over 50% scalp involvement, alopecia totalis and alopecia universalis. Twenty-nine alopecia patients gave blood for TCR sequencing at one to four time points (pre-sensitization, 2, 6 and 24 weeks). Patients additionally received weekly therapeutic DPC doses to the scalp throughout the roughly 25-week study period. Libraries were combined into a pool for sequencing, and differences in TCR yield between samples came mainly from small differences in library volumes within the pool. Blood samples were taken from patients before sensitization (week 0) and then at 2, 6 and about 24 weeks after DPC sensitization.

The method behind the library was RACE. The instrument given in TCRdb is NextSeq 500. During library preparation, unique molecular identifiers were attached to individual cDNA molecules so that TCRs could be counted quantitatively and reproducibly. Each blood RNA sample was used to sequence both TCR alpha and TCR beta chains. Under the source paper's analysis protocol: Samples had a median of about 90,000 TCRs, with a range from roughly 20,000 to 690,600. V, J and CDR3 annotation of the TCR reads was performed with the Decombinator software suite. To make PS versus PT1 abundance plots, every sample was subsampled to the same number of TCRs (28,000). Expanded TCRs were defined as absent before sensitization and observed at least eight times at the 2-week time point. In-frame beta chains were kept once TCRdb had trimmed the public reads at Q25 with fastp and called clones with MiXCR. Duplicate CDR3 protein sequences are folded into a single record with the most common DNA and genes. It is TCRdb's table, rather than the study itself, that gives the V and J calls and clone size. This sample is represented by some 360,000 distinct CDR3 sequences; approximately 5.1% of them were singletons. The ten most abundant clones make up approximately 2.4% of the sample.

In its sample, this clonotype was seen many times. Its antigen is still unknown. No quality values exist for individual bases; no much larger clone is one base distant. Findings and caveats that apply to the study as a whole: Alopecia, a presumed autoimmune disease, was present in all patients, so the immune response of the patients might differ from that of healthy individuals. Repeated subsampling changed both the strength of the expansion versus patch-test correlation and the threshold at which the correlation became significant. Expanded TCRs formed significantly more large CDR3 similarity clusters than pre-sensitization or healthy control sets, consistent with antigen-driven responses. A positive correlation was found between the number of PT1 expanded TCRs and patch test score, with significance reached at thresholds 8, 16 and 32 but not 4. The number of TCRs above 1 in 1000 frequency did not change with DPC sensitization; there was no evidence of global repertoire structure alterations.

The sample's time point, from its label and the paper: pre-sensitization, week 0. The treatment or condition label corresponds to: therapeutic diphenylcyclopropenone sensitization with weekly scalp DPC. Blood at each patch-test visit was drawn before the patch test was applied. Eligible patients were aged 18 to 70, diagnosed with alopecia, deemed suitable for DPC therapy, and excluded if pregnant. Total RNA was extracted from unfractionated whole blood that had been collected in Tempus Blood RNA tubes. The germline V gene (reference sequence) sets CDR1 to LNHNV and CDR2 to YYDKDF. After removal of 2 bases from V and 2 bases from J, the junction retains 3 bases not matched to a gene. Including cysteine and phenylalanine, the CDR3 has 16 amino acids. Only CDR3 DNA is held: 48 bases, read in frame from base 1.

The rearrangement joined TRBV15 to TRBJ1-2; 12 central bases correspond to TRBD1. The specimen comprised whole blood, sampled in connection with sensitization to the hapten diphenylcyclopropenone (DPC). This TCR was sampled from a woman aged 45 to 65 with alopecia areata. Some clones in this sample may be carry-over from other donors' samples. This receptor carries the CDR3 CATSRTGTGGNYGYTF. The nucleotides read TGTGCCACCAGCAGAACAGGGACAGGGGGCAACTATGGCTACACCTTC.